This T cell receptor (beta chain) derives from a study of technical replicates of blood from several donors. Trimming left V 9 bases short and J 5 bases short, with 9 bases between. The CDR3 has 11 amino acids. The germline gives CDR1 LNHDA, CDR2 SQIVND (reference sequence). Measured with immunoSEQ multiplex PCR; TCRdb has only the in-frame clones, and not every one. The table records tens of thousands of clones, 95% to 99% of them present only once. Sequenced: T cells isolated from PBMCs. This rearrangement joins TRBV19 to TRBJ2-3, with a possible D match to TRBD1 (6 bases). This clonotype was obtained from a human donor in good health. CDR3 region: CASEGGDTQYF. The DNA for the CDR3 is TGTGCCAGCGAAGGGGGAGATACGCAGTATTTT. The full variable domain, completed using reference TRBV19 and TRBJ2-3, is DGGITQSPKYLFRKEGQNVTLSCEQNLNHDAMYWYRQDPGQGLRLIYYSQIVNDFQKGDIAEGYSVSREKKESFPLTVTSAQKNPTAFYLCASEGGDTQYFGPGTRLTVL.